These 25 T cell receptor beta chains were sequenced from one sample in a study of OX40 agonist ivuxolimab in advanced cancers. Profiling relied on immunoSEQ multiplex PCR, and the TCRdb table lists in-frame clones only, not all of them. The table includes under 60,000 clones, more than 75% detected once. Here the sequenced sample was CD4+ or CD8+ T cells sorted from blood, taken in a trial of the OX40 agonist ivuxolimab. The receptors were gathered from an adult with an advanced solid tumor such as melanoma, head and neck, liver or kidney cancer.

V is TRBV2 and J is TRBJ1-3, with D hard to call. The CDR3 is 12 amino acids. Trimming cost V 8 bases and J 4 bases, with 9 bases left between them. Germline CDR1 SNHLY, CDR2 FYNNEI. CDR3 loop: CASVGGGNTIYF. Written as DNA, the CDR3 is TGTGCCAGCGTAGGCGGAGGAAACACCATATATTTT. Based on the CDR3 plus reference TRBV2 and TRBJ1-3, the full variable domain is EPEVTQTPSHQVTQMGQEVILRCVPISNHLYFYWYRQILGQKVEFLVSFYNNEISEKSEIFDDQFSVERPDGSNFTLKIRSTKLEDSAMYFCASVGGGNTIYFGEGSWLTVV.

The chain employs TRBV7-8 and TRBJ2-7; possibly TRBD1 for D (6 bases). The germline CDR1 and CDR2 sequences are SGHVS and FQNEAQ. V lost 5 bases, J lost 3 bases, and 8 bases lay in between. The CDR3 covers 12 residues. The chain's CDR3 is CASSPRGYEQYF. CDR3 DNA: TGTGCCAGCAGCCCCAGGGGCTACGAGCAGTACTTC.

The rearrangement joins TRBV21-1 to TRBJ2-7; the table's D call, TRBD1, was not checked against the DNA. TRBV21-1 counts as a pseudogene. CDR3 length: 18 amino acids. CDR3 nucleotides: TGTGCCAGCAGCACCTACAGACAGGACCCAACTTCCGGCTACGAGCAGTACTTC. It translates to CASSTYRQDPTSGYEQYF.

The genes are TRBV30 and TRBJ2-3, with D possibly being TRBD1 or TRBD2 (5 bases each). V lost 3 bases to trimming and J lost 5 bases, with 15 bases between them. The CDR3 runs to 14 residues. Germline V CDR1 and CDR2: GTSNPN, SVGIG (reference sequence). CDR3 in amino acids: CAWRPPGLLDTQYF. Written as DNA, the CDR3 is TGTGCCTGGAGACCCCCGGGGCTGCTAGATACGCAGTATTTT.

The rearrangement uses TRBV2 and TRBJ2-2; TRBD1 matches at 11 bases. J was trimmed by 4 bases and V by 7 bases; bases with no gene match: 17. The CDR3 totals 19 residues. Germline assignment: CDR1 SNHLY and CDR2 FYNNEI. Here the CDR3 DNA reads TGTGCCAGCAATCCAAGCAGTCGCCTGGGGACAGGGGGCACCGGGGAGCTGTTTTTT. Its translation is CASNPSSRLGTGGTGELFF.

The rearrangement uses TRBV10-2 and TRBJ2-1; D is tentatively TRBD1 or TRBD2 (5 bases each). The CDR3 covers 9 residues. Trimming removed 10 bases at V and 13 bases at J, with 11 bases between. Germline V gene data show CDR1 as WSHSY and CDR2 as SAAADI. The chain's CDR3 is CATGGPQFF. CDR3 in DNA: TGCGCCACTGGGGGACCCCAGTTCTTC.

The gene calls are TRBV5-1 and TRBJ1-2; D is perhaps TRBD1 (5 bases). The V gene lost 7 bases and the J gene lost 5 bases, with 24 bases spanning the gap. CDR1 is SGHRS and CDR2 is YFSETQ in the germline V gene. This CDR3 has 16 amino acids. The CDR3 region is CASRDPWQGVLYGYTF. The CDR3 DNA follows: TGCGCCAGCCGAGACCCTTGGCAGGGAGTCTTATATGGCTACACCTTC.

This clone was observed a few times. The chain is built from TRBV27 and TRBJ1-2; 7 nucleotides line up with TRBD1. The CDR3 spans 15 residues. The germline CDR1 and CDR2 sequences are MNHEY and SMNVEV (reference sequence). Trimming at V came to 5 bases and at J to 8 bases, leaving 14 bases not matched to a gene. The CDR3 region has the DNA TGTGCCAGCAGTCCATCCTTGACAGGGTCGAGAGGCTACACCTTC. It specifies CASSPSLTGSRGYTF.

The V and J genes are TRBV13 and TRBJ2-1; D gene unclear. The CDR3 contains 15 residues. Trimming stripped 3 bases from V and 7 bases from J, with 16 bases between. Germline V gives CDR1 PRHDT, CDR2 FYEKMQ (reference sequence). The CDR3 DNA reads TGTGCCAGCAGCTTCCCCTTCGGCCGGCGGAATGAGCAGTTCTTC. Amino acids: CASSFPFGRRNEQFF.

The gene calls are TRBV7-9 and TRBJ2-1; D is possibly TRBD1 (7 bases). In germline, CDR1 is SEHNR, CDR2 FQNEAQ (reference sequence). The V and J ends lost 6 bases and 1 base respectively, with 13 bases between them. The CDR3 is made up of 15 amino acids. The CDR3 region has the DNA TGTGCCAGCAGACCAGGGGGGTTATCCTACAATGAGCAGTTCTTC. Translation: CASRPGGLSYNEQFF.

The V call is TRBV19, the J call TRBJ2-2, with D tentatively TRBD1 or TRBD2 (5 bases each). V was trimmed by 1 base and J by 9 bases, leaving 9 bases between them. CDR1 is LNHDA and CDR2 is SQIVND in the germline V gene (reference sequence). The CDR3 has 13 residues. The CDR3 DNA is TGTGCCAGTAGTATAGGGGGGAGTAGGGAGCTGTTTTTT. Protein product: CASSIGGSRELFF. The full variable domain, rest sourced from reference TRBV19 and TRBJ2-2, is DGGITQSPKYLFRKEGQNVTLSCEQNLNHDAMYWYRQDPGQGLRLIYYSQIVNDFQKGDIAEGYSVSREKKESFPLTVTSAQKNPTAFYLCASSIGGSRELFFGEGSRLTVL.

The chain uses TRBV7-9 and TRBJ2-1; TRBD2 matches 15 bases. Trimming at V came to 5 bases and at J to 8 bases, leaving 7 bases not matched to a gene. Germline V gene lookup returns CDR1 SEHNR and CDR2 FQNEAQ (reference sequence). The CDR3 totals 16 residues. CDR3 sequence: CASSERTSGRGDEQFF. The DNA for the CDR3 is TGTGCCAGCAGCGAAAGGACTAGCGGGAGGGGGGATGAGCAGTTCTTC. Complete variable domain (other parts from reference TRBV7-9 and TRBJ2-1): DTGVSQNPRHKITKRGQNVTFRCDPISEHNRLYWYRQTLGQGPEFLTYFQNEAQLEKSRLLSDRFSAERPKGSFSTLEIQRTEQGDSAMYLCASSERTSGRGDEQFFGPGTRLTVL.

The V gene is TRBV5-1, the J gene TRBJ1-2; D not certain. V was pared by 6 bases and J by 6 bases, with 12 bases between. This CDR3 contains 12 residues. Germline values: CDR1 SGHRS, CDR2 YFSETQ. CDR3 in DNA: TGCGCCAGCAAGGTAGGATCAGATGGCTACACCTTC. This gives the protein CASKVGSDGYTF.

This clone was picked up one time. The V call is TRBV7-9, the J call TRBJ2-1; D unresolved. The V end was cut by 5 bases, the J end by 4 bases, with 3 bases between. The CDR3 consists of 11 residues. In germline, CDR1 is SEHNR, CDR2 FQNEAQ (reference sequence). The CDR3 region is CASSRYNEQFF. The CDR3 DNA sequence: TGTGCCAGCAGCCGTTACAATGAGCAGTTCTTC.

The V and J genes are TRBV14 and TRBJ2-3, with 12 positions matching TRBD2. The CDR3 is 20 amino acids. J lost 2 bases, V lost 4 bases, and 16 bases had no gene match. The germline V gene encodes CDR1 SGHDN and CDR2 FVKESK. CDR3 nucleotide sequence: TGTGCCAGCAGCCCCCGGACTAGCGGGACTCTTACATTGACCACAGATACGCAGTATTTT. It is translated as CASSPRTSGTLTLTTDTQYF.

The genes are TRBV10-3 and TRBJ2-2; D gene ambiguous. Germline CDR1 is ENHRY and CDR2 is SYGVKD. The CDR3 is made up of 13 amino acids. Trimming stripped 3 bases from V and 6 bases from J, with 8 bases between. CDR3 nucleotide sequence: TGTGCCATCAGTGAAACCGACCCCGGGGAGCTGTTTTTT. Residues: CAISETDPGELFF.

The rearrangement uses TRBV27 and TRBJ2-3, with 7 bases lining up with TRBD1. The ends lost 5 bases at V and 2 bases at J; junction bases unmatched: 4. The CDR3 contains 14 residues. The germline V gene has CDR1 MNHEY and CDR2 SMNVEV (reference sequence). The chain's CDR3 is CASSLGQYTDTQYF. The CDR3, as DNA: TGTGCCAGCAGTCTGGGACAGTACACAGATACGCAGTATTTT.

This clone was found a few times. The CDR3 sequence: CASSLGLAGGSETDTQYF. The CDR3 nucleotides are TGTGCCAGCAGCTTGGGTCTAGCGGGAGGGTCGGAAACAGATACGCAGTATTTT. The chain is built from TRBV7-9 and TRBJ2-3, with TRBD2 matching over 12 bases. Germline loops: CDR1 SEHNR, CDR2 FQNEAQ (reference sequence). J lost 3 bases, V lost 3 bases, and 10 bases had no gene match. This CDR3 has 18 residues. The variable domain in full, completed from reference TRBV7-9 and TRBJ2-3, reads DTGVSQNPRHKITKRGQNVTFRCDPISEHNRLYWYRQTLGQGPEFLTYFQNEAQLEKSRLLSDRFSAERPKGSFSTLEIQRTEQGDSAMYLCASSLGLAGGSETDTQYFGPGTRLTVL.

V is TRBV29-1 and J is TRBJ1-6; the D gene is possibly TRBD1 (6 bases). The germline V gene has CDR1 SQVTM and CDR2 ANQGSEA. The length of the CDR3 is 15 residues. Trimming took 7 bases from V and 7 from J, leaving 20 bases between them. The CDR3 sequence is CSAPGAPGRNSPLHF. The CDR3 DNA follows: TGCAGCGCCCCAGGGGCCCCAGGTCGGAATTCACCCCTCCACTTT.

This rearrangement joins TRBV7-9 to TRBJ1-5; the D gene is possibly TRBD1 (6 bases). The CDR3 covers 14 residues. The V gene lost 5 bases and the J gene lost 3 bases, with 11 bases spanning the gap. Per the germline V gene, CDR1 is SEHNR and CDR2 is FQNEAQ (reference sequence). The CDR3 sequence is CASSKQGSNQPQHF. CDR3 DNA sequence: TGTGCCAGCAGCAAACAGGGATCCAATCAGCCCCAGCATTTT.

This chain joins TRBV6-1 and TRBJ2-1; D may be TRBD1 or TRBD2 (5 bases each). The V end was cut by 5 bases, the J end by 7 bases, with 18 bases between. Germline V gives CDR1 MNHNS, CDR2 SASEGT. The CDR3 runs to 15 residues. CDR3 amino acids: CASSTGTYVRNEQFF. The CDR3 DNA reads TGTGCCAGCAGTACCGGGACGTATGTCCGAAATGAGCAGTTCTTC.

The chain recombines TRBV13 with TRBJ1-2; TRBD1 might be the D (5 bases). The germline V gene has CDR1 PRHDT and CDR2 FYEKMQ (reference sequence). The CDR3 sequence is 15 residues long. V lost 1 base, J lost 4 bases, and 13 bases lay in between. CDR3 DNA: TGTGCCAGCAGCTTAGACGACAGCGGCTCCTATGGCTACACCTTC. It translates to CASSLDDSGSYGYTF.

The chain couples TRBV11-2 to TRBJ1-2; 8 positions agree with TRBD1. Germline assignment: CDR1 SGHAT and CDR2 FQNNGV. The V and J ends lost 1 base and 6 bases, in that order; junction bases with no gene match: 7. The CDR3 runs to 15 residues. CDR3 in DNA: TGTGCCAGCAGCTTAGGGCAGGGGGCAAGGGATGGCTACACCTTC. Its translation: CASSLGQGARDGYTF.

V is TRBV5-4 and J is TRBJ2-3; 9 bases agree with TRBD2. V trimming: 0 bases; J trimming: 0 bases; junction bases outside the gene matches: 2. CDR3 length: 16 amino acids. Germline V gene data show CDR1 as SGHNT and CDR2 as YYREEE (reference sequence). Here the CDR3 reads CASSLVAGASTDTQYF. The CDR3 coding sequence is TGTGCCAGCAGCTTGGTAGCGGGGGCTAGCACAGATACGCAGTATTTT.

This sequence joins TRBV6-5 and TRBJ2-1; no clear D gene. Trimming took 0 bases from V and 5 from J, leaving 5 bases between them. Germline V lookup: CDR1 MNHEY, CDR2 SVGAGI. CDR3 length equals 13 residues. CDR3 DNA: TGTGCCAGCAGTTACTCGGCGGACAATGAGCAGTTCTTC. Protein sequence: CASSYSADNEQFF.